This T cell receptor beta chain was found in a study of metastatic and nonmetastatic thyroid tumors. Study in general: Malignant thyroid and benign thyroid patients provided blood and tumor or nodule tissue whose repertoires were compared. Regarding the study as a whole: It was reported that TCR beta diversity was significantly higher in malignant thyroid tumors than benign nodules, in blood and tumor.

In the source study's methods: The distant-metastasis classifier for papillary thyroid cancer was built from CDR3 differences across clinicopathological groups. TCRdb re-called the PCR reads with MiXCR. TCRdb's processing, not the authors', yielded these V and J calls. Among 60,000 to 75,000 clones, 4% to 5% were seen once, and the ten largest hold about a fifth. The CDR3 runs 12 residues. CDR1 SEHNR and CDR2 FQNEAQ come from the germline V gene (reference sequence). Trimming took 6 bases from V and 2 from J, leaving 6 bases between them. This clone was seen many times. The target antigen is unknown. Thyroid surgery was preceded by no treatment in any patient.

The origin of this receptor is a female donor with papillary thyroid cancer or a benign thyroid nodule (not recorded which). Some clones in this sample may be carry-over from other donors' samples. The sequenced material came from blood. The chain couples TRBV7-9 to TRBJ2-3; D gene unclear. In DNA, the CDR3 is TGTGCCAGCAGTTCAGTCACAGATACGCAGTATTTT. Its protein product is CASSSVTDTQYF. Full variable domain (missing parts from reference TRBV7-9 and TRBJ2-3): DTGVSQNPRHKITKRGQNVTFRCDPISEHNRLYWYRQTLGQGPEFLTYFQNEAQLEKSRLLSDRFSAERPKGSFSTLEIQRTEQGDSAMYLCASSSVTDTQYFGPGTRLTVL.